These 27 T cell receptor beta chains were all obtained from the same sample, sequenced in a study of blood T cell repertoires in COVID-19. The protocol was immunoSEQ multiplex PCR, while the TCRdb copy is restricted to in-frame clones and leaves out a portion. The repertoire has about 120,000 clones, 65% to 90% of them found once; the top ten carry approximately 30%. What was sequenced was peripheral blood. These receptors originate from a woman aged 80 or over with acute or convalescent COVID-19.

The chain couples TRBV7-9 to TRBJ2-1, with D unclear. The CDR3 has 13 amino acids. Trimming left V 1 base short and J 9 bases short, with 10 bases between. Per germline, CDR1 SEHNR and CDR2 FQNEAQ (reference sequence). CDR3 in DNA: TGTGCCAGCAGCTTAGGACGGTCAGGTGAGCAGTTCTTC. Its protein product is CASSLGRSGEQFF.

The gene calls are TRBV12-3 or TRBV12-4 and TRBJ1-2; D is unclear. Deletions cut 8 bases from V and 6 bases from J, with 16 bases between. The CDR3 contains 13 residues. The CDR3 sequence is CASSRGEAHGYTF. CDR3 nucleotides: TGTGCCAGCTCCCGCGGGGAAGCTCATGGCTACACCTTC.

The chain employs TRBV7-8 and TRBJ1-2; possibly TRBD1 for D (6 bases). Trimming cost V 3 bases and J 11 bases, with 16 bases left between them. CDR1 is SGHVS and CDR2 is FQNEAQ in the germline V gene. The CDR3 is 13 residues long. CDR3 sequence (DNA): TGTGCCAGCAGCTTTTCCGGGACAAGCGGTTACACCTTC. The encoded protein is CASSFSGTSGYTF.

The chain carries TRBV23-1 and TRBJ2-1, with 8 bases matching TRBD2. TRBV23-1 is an ORF; its function is uncertain. J was trimmed by 0 bases and V by 0 bases; bases with no gene match: 4. This CDR3 is built from 17 residues. In DNA, the CDR3 is TGCGCCAGCAGTCAATCCTTAGCGGGGAGCTCCTACAATGAGCAGTTCTTC. Its translation: CASSQSLAGSSYNEQFF.

This chain links TRBV6-6 with TRBJ2-5; D is possibly TRBD1 (6 bases). V was cut by 1 base and J by 4 bases, with 10 bases left in between. The CDR3 contains 14 residues. The V gene's germline CDR1 is MNHNY and CDR2 SVGAGI (reference sequence). CDR3 region: CASSYLDSPETQYF. CDR3 nucleotide sequence: TGTGCCAGCAGTTACTTGGACAGTCCAGAGACCCAGTACTTC.

The chain recombines TRBV3-1 (or the pseudogene TRBV3-2) with TRBJ1-2, with 9 bases that match TRBD1. This CDR3 has 14 amino acids. V gave up 4 bases and J gave up 4 bases; unmatched junction bases: 4. Germline V gene lookup returns CDR1 LGHDT and CDR2 YNNKEL (reference sequence). This CDR3 reads CASSLGTGSYGYTF. In DNA, the CDR3 is TGTGCCAGCAGCCTCGGGACAGGGAGCTATGGCTACACCTTC.

DNA of the CDR3: TGTGCCAGCAGCACTCGGACAGGGGATGGAAACACCATATATTTT. It is translated as CASSTRTGDGNTIYF. The V call is TRBV5-4, the J call TRBJ1-3; 9 positions match TRBD1. Germline lookup yields CDR1 SGHNT and CDR2 YYREEE (reference sequence). This CDR3 comprises 15 residues. Unmatched junction bases numbered 5, after V lost 4 bases and J lost 3 bases.

V is TRBV2 and J is TRBJ1-3; maybe TRBD1 (6 bases). V dropped 4 bases and J dropped 2 bases, with 12 bases sitting between them. There are 15 residues in the CDR3. Germline values: CDR1 SNHLY, CDR2 FYNNEI. This CDR3 is CASSVQGQPGNTIYF. DNA of the CDR3: TGTGCCAGCAGTGTACAGGGTCAGCCTGGAAACACCATATATTTT.

The chain recombines TRBV10-1 with TRBJ2-3; D is unresolved. The CDR3 is made up of 11 amino acids. From germline, CDR1 is WNHNN and CDR2 SYGVQD (reference sequence). The V end lost 3 bases, the J end lost 5 bases, and 3 bases lay between the germline ends. The CDR3 loop is CASSDRDTQYF. For the CDR3, the DNA is TGCGCCAGCAGTGATCGAGATACGCAGTATTTT.

This clone was detected a few times. The rearrangement links TRBV15 to TRBJ2-7; D may be TRBD1 (6 bases). V dropped 3 bases and J dropped 3 bases, with 12 bases sitting between them. CDR3 length: 14 residues. Germline CDR1 reads LNHNV; CDR2 reads YYDKDF (reference sequence). The CDR3 spells CATSSSLTGYEQYV. CDR3 nucleotide sequence: TGTGCCACCAGCAGTAGCTTGACAGGCTACGAGCAGTACGTC.

The V call is TRBV7-9, the J call TRBJ1-2, with 11 nucleotides matching TRBD1. The ends lost 5 bases at V and 4 bases at J; junction bases unmatched: 9. The CDR3 sequence is 16 residues long. In germline, CDR1 is SEHNR, CDR2 FQNEAQ (reference sequence). The CDR3, as DNA: TGTGCCAGCAGCCGAGGACAGGGGGCGATGGTCTATGGCTACACCTTC. This codes for CASSRGQGAMVYGYTF.

The V gene is TRBV27, the J gene TRBJ1-1; 8 nucleotides match TRBD1. CDR1 and CDR2 from the germline V gene are MNHEY and SMNVEV (reference sequence). The CDR3 contains 14 residues. V shed 6 bases and J 1 base; nucleotides not matched to a gene: 4. CDR3 amino acids: CASREGTGNTEAFF. The DNA of the CDR3 is TGTGCCAGCAGAGAAGGGACAGGGAACACTGAAGCTTTCTTT.

This clone was recorded once. The chain combines TRBV10-3 with TRBJ1-3; no clear D gene. Trimming stripped 11 bases from V and 0 bases from J, with 8 bases between. CDR3 length: 12 amino acids. In germline, CDR1 is ENHRY, CDR2 SYGVKD. CDR3 sequence reads: CAGESSGNTIYF. The CDR3 region has the DNA TGTGCCGGGGAGAGCTCTGGAAACACCATATATTTT.

This rearrangement joins TRBV19 to TRBJ1-1, with 8 bases that match TRBD1. The CDR3 length is 14 residues. V shed 2 bases, J shed 4 bases, and the junction held 3 bases outside the gene matches. Germline CDR1 reads LNHDA; CDR2 reads SQIVND (reference sequence). Here the CDR3 DNA reads TGTGCCAGTAGTATAACTCAGGGGGCCACTGAAGCTTTCTTT. Amino acid sequence: CASSITQGATEAFF.

This clone was seen once. Written as DNA, the CDR3 is TGCGCCAGCAGCCAAGATGGGGTTTTGCGGGGAGCAGCTTTCTTT. Protein sequence: CASSQDGVLRGAAFF. The chain couples TRBV4-1 to TRBJ1-1; unclear D gene. V was trimmed by 0 bases and J by 10 bases, leaving 18 bases between them. Germline CDR1 MGHRA, CDR2 YSYEKL. The CDR3 spans 15 residues.

V gene TRBV25-1 combines with J gene TRBJ1-2, with TRBD1 identical over 10 bases. The V gene end was trimmed by 4 bases and the J gene end by 6 bases; junction bases not matched to a gene: 8. CDR3 length equals 15 residues. Germline V CDR1 and CDR2: MGHDK, SYGVNS. The CDR3 protein is CASSAAVTGGNGYTF. CDR3 nucleotides: TGTGCCAGCAGTGCGGCCGTGACAGGGGGCAATGGCTACACCTTC.

This clone occurred a few times. The CDR3 loop reads CASSQRSQGDGYTF. The CDR3 DNA reads as TGTGCCAGCAGCCAAAGGTCACAGGGGGATGGCTACACCTTC. The rearrangement uses TRBV9 and TRBJ1-2; the match to TRBD1 covers 8 bases. V lost 4 bases and J lost 6; bases outside the gene matches: 8. CDR3 length: 14 amino acids. Per germline, CDR1 SGDLS and CDR2 YYNGEE.

The rearrangement uses TRBV2 and TRBJ1-1; maybe TRBD1 (5 bases). The CDR3 has 12 amino acids. CDR1 and CDR2 (germline): SNHLY, FYNNEI. V was cut by 3 bases and J by 7 bases, with 9 bases left in between. The CDR3 spells CASSELDSEAFF. In nucleotides, the CDR3 is TGTGCCAGCAGTGAGCTAGACAGTGAAGCTTTCTTT.

The rearrangement uses TRBV7-9 and TRBJ1-4, with TRBD1 identical over 10 bases. There are 14 residues in the CDR3. Germline CDR1 is SEHNR and CDR2 is FQNEAQ (reference sequence). J gave up 8 bases and V 5 bases, and 5 bases lay outside the gene matches. CDR3 in DNA: TGTGCCAGCAGCCGGACAGGGGGTGGAGAAAAACTGTTTTTT. This codes for CASSRTGGGEKLFF.

This chain joins TRBV5-6 and TRBJ1-2; weak D call: TRBD1 (6 bases). Looked up from germline, CDR1 is SGHDT and CDR2 is YYEEEE. Trimming shortened V by 4 bases and J by 5 bases, and 15 bases separated the two germline ends. The CDR3 has 14 amino acids. CDR3 nucleotides: TGTGCCAGCAGCGAACTTGGACAGACTTATGGCTACACCTTC. Amino acids: CASSELGQTYGYTF.

The V call is TRBV19, the J call TRBJ2-7, with 8 bases fitting TRBD1. Germline V CDR1 and CDR2: LNHDA, SQIVND (reference sequence). The CDR3 loop spans 15 amino acids. V trimming: 1 base; J trimming: 4 bases; junction bases outside the gene matches: 6. CDR3 region: CASSIGGTGGYEQYF. The CDR3 DNA reads as TGTGCCAGTAGTATAGGCGGAACAGGGGGGTACGAGCAGTACTTC.

This chain connects TRBV28 to TRBJ2-5; 7 bases map to TRBD1. Trimming removed 6 bases from V and 3 bases from J; junction bases left unmatched: 7. Per germline, CDR1 MDHEN and CDR2 SYDVKM. The CDR3 is made up of 14 amino acids. The CDR3 DNA reads as TGTGCCAGCAGCCCCCCCGACAGGGAAGAGACCCAGTACTTC. Its protein is CASSPPDREETQYF.

V and J are TRBV3-1 (or the pseudogene TRBV3-2) and TRBJ1-5; 7 nucleotides agree with TRBD1. The ends lost 1 base at V and 1 base at J; junction bases unmatched: 10. Per germline, CDR1 LGHDT and CDR2 YNNKEL (reference sequence). The CDR3 loop spans 18 amino acids. CDR3 coding DNA: TGTGCCAGCAGCCAAGGGACTACGACAGGGACGAGCAATCAGCCCCAGCATTTT. Its translation: CASSQGTTTGTSNQPQHF.

This chain connects TRBV6-5 to TRBJ1-2; a weak D match, TRBD1 (6 bases). CDR3 size: 14 residues. Germline assignment: CDR1 MNHEY and CDR2 SVGAGI. The V end was cut by 7 bases, the J end by 8 bases, with 20 bases between. CDR3 residues: CASNRIEGDGGYTF. As DNA, the CDR3 is TGTGCCAGCAACAGAATCGAGGGGGACGGGGGCTACACCTTC.

The rearrangement uses TRBV28 and TRBJ2-7; D might be TRBD2 (7 bases). The CDR3 is made up of 13 amino acids. Per the germline V gene, CDR1 is MDHEN and CDR2 is SYDVKM. The V and J ends lost 3 bases and 7 bases respectively, with 13 bases between them. DNA for the CDR3: TGTGCCAGCAGTTTTCGGGGGGCGAGTGAGCAGTACGTC. Protein sequence: CASSFRGASEQYV.

V usage is TRBV21-1 and J usage is TRBJ2-5; TRBD2, the table's D call, was not compared with the DNA. TRBV21-1 is a pseudogene locus. There are 14 residues in the CDR3. As DNA, the CDR3 is TGTGCCAGCAAGGTAGCGAAGAGAAGAGAGACCCAGTACTTC. Protein product: CASKVAKRRETQYF.

As concerns this clone: Other DNA sequences from this sample encode an identical CDR3 as well. This chain connects TRBV10-1 to TRBJ2-3, with D possibly matching TRBD2 (6 bases). The CDR3 has 14 residues. V lost 3 bases to trimming and J lost 0 bases, with 7 bases between them. Germline values: CDR1 WNHNN, CDR2 SYGVQD (reference sequence). CDR3 DNA sequence: TGCGCCAGCAGTGACGGGAGCAGCACAGATACGCAGTATTTT. It yields the protein CASSDGSSTDTQYF.